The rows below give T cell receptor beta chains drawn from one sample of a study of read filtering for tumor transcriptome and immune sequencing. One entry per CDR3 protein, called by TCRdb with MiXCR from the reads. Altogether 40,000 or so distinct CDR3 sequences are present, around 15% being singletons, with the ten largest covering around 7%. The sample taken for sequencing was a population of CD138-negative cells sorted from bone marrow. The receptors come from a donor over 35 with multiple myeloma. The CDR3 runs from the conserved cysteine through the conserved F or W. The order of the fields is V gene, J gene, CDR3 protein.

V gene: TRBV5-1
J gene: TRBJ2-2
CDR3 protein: CASSGGLAGYTGELFF

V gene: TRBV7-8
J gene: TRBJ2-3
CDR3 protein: CASSERDFSTDTQYF

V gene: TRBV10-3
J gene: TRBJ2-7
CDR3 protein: CAISGRTGDEQYF

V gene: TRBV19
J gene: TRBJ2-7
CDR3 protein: CASSPHSGGVDEQYF

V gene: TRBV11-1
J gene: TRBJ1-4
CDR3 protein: CASSADLNEKLFF

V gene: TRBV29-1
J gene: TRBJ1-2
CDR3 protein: CSVEYTYGYTF

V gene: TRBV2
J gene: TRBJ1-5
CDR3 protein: CASTTKGLFEPQHF

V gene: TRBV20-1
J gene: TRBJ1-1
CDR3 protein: CSASARAGTEAFF

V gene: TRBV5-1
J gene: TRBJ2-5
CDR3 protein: CASSLQPQETQYF

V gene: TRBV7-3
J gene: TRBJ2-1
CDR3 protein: CASRLRPAGEGNEQFF

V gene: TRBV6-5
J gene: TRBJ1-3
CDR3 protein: CASRPGLSGNTIYF

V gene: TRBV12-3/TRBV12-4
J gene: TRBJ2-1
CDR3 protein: CASSSGTRKNEQFF

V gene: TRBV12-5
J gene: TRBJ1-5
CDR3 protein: CASGLVTGGDSHSNQPQHF

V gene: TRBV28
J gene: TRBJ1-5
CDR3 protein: CASSSRQGNQPQHF

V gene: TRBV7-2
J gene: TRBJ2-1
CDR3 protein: CASSLVRSDEQFF

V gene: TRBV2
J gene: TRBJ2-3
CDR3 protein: CASSRADTQYF

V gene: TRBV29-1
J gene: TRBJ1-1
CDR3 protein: CSVTGGVPQNTEAFF

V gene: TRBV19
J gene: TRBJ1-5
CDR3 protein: CASSIAGGEMRPQHF

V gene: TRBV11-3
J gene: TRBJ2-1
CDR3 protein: CASSLGGRNNEQFF

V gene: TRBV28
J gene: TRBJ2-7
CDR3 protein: CASSPPGGPYEQYF

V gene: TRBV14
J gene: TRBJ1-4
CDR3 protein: CASSQDTGVNEKLFF

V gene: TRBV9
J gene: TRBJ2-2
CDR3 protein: CASSVAGAPGRGELFF

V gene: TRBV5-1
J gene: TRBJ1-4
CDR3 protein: CASSLEDGEKLFF

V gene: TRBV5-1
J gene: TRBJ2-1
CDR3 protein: CASSLEGPGYNEQFF

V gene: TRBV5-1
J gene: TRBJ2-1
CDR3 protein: CASSLGWGPYNEQFF

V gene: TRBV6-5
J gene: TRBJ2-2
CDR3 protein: CASSLRGTGRAGELFF

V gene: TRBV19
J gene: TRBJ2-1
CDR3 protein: CASSRGTEGLRSYNEQFF

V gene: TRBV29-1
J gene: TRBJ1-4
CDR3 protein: CSVPGTGGEKLFF